One and the same sample provided the 14 T cell receptor beta chains below, sequenced in a study of blood T cell repertoires in COVID-19. Clones were read by immunoSEQ multiplex PCR, and TCRdb kept only the in-frame ones, dropping some. The data hold about 310,000 clones, with about 90% observed a single time. The sample taken for sequencing was PBMCs or T cells enriched from blood (not recorded which). The receptor source for this set is a young woman with acute COVID-19.

The genes are TRBV28 and TRBJ1-2, with D maybe TRBD1 (6 bases). Germline values: CDR1 MDHEN, CDR2 SYDVKM. Deletions cut 6 bases from V and 0 bases from J, with 20 bases between. The CDR3 covers 17 residues. Here the CDR3 DNA reads TGTGCCAGCAGGATCCAGGGGAGCGTTAGTGCTAACTATGGCTACACCTTC. Its protein is CASRIQGSVSANYGYTF.

The chain has TRBV25-1 and TRBJ2-2; D is possibly TRBD1 (5 bases). V was pared by 8 bases and J by 0 bases, with 7 bases between. CDR1 and CDR2 from the germline V gene are MGHDK and SYGVNS. The CDR3 has 13 residues. CDR3 loop: CASRQPNTGELFF. The CDR3 coding sequence is TGTGCCAGCCGACAGCCGAACACCGGGGAGCTGTTTTTT.

The V and J genes are TRBV19 and TRBJ2-6, with D perhaps TRBD1 (6 bases). Germline V CDR1 and CDR2: LNHDA, SQIVND (reference sequence). Trimming took 8 bases from V and 0 from J, leaving 14 bases between them. The CDR3 is made up of 16 amino acids. CDR3 in DNA: TGTGCCAGTTCGAAGGGGGATCCCTCTGGGGCCAACGTCCTGACTTTC. Protein: CASSKGDPSGANVLTF.

The rearrangement uses TRBV5-1 and TRBJ1-1, with D hard to call. The CDR3 consists of 19 residues. V lost 4 bases and J 0 bases, leaving 25 bases between the germline ends. From germline, CDR1 is SGHRS and CDR2 YFSETQ. The CDR3 DNA reads as TGCGCCAGCAGCCCCAGCCCGGGGAATACCCTCTTAGTGAACACTGAAGCTTTCTTT. This codes for CASSPSPGNTLLVNTEAFF. The full variable domain, completed using reference TRBV5-1 and TRBJ1-1, is KAGVTQTPRYLIKTRGQQVTLSCSPISGHRSVSWYQQTPGQGLQFLFEYFSETQRNKGNFPGRFSGRQFSNSRSEMNVSTLELGDSALYLCASSPSPGNTLLVNTEAFFGQGTRLTVV.

The J gene is TRBJ1-2, the V gene TRBV6-5; 8 nucleotides line up with TRBD1. The V gene's germline CDR1 is MNHEY and CDR2 SVGAGI. This CDR3 region has 15 residues. With V trimmed by 4 bases and J by 2 bases, 6 bases remained unmatched. The CDR3 loop reads CASSFRTGINYGYTF. The CDR3 DNA follows: TGTGCCAGCAGTTTCAGGACAGGGATCAACTATGGCTACACCTTC.

This clone was observed once. V is TRBV10-3 and J is TRBJ1-1; maybe TRBD1 (6 bases). Germline V gene data show CDR1 as ENHRY and CDR2 as SYGVKD. V lost 4 bases, J lost 3 bases, and 9 bases lay in between. The CDR3 contains 13 residues. The CDR3, as DNA: TGTGCCATCAGTGCGGGGGGCTACACTGAAGCTTTCTTT. It is translated as CAISAGGYTEAFF.

This chain uses TRBV11-3 with TRBJ2-3; 12 bases match TRBD2. CDR1 is SGHNT and CDR2 is YENEEA in the germline V gene. Trimming removed 5 bases from V and 11 bases from J; junction bases left unmatched: 8. The CDR3 covers 14 residues. CDR3 residues: CASSEGLAGLGQYF. CDR3 coding DNA: TGTGCCAGCAGCGAAGGACTAGCGGGACTGGGGCAGTATTTT.

The rearrangement uses TRBV19 and TRBJ2-1; D is perhaps TRBD2 (6 bases). The length of the CDR3 is 15 residues. Trimming shortened V by 4 bases and J by 1 base, and 11 bases separated the two germline ends. CDR1 is LNHDA, CDR2 SQIVND, per germline (reference sequence). The DNA of the CDR3 is TGTGCCAGTAGTAGTGGAGGGACGTCCTACAATGAGCAGTTCTTC. Residues: CASSSGGTSYNEQFF.

V and J are TRBV19 and TRBJ1-6; 9 nucleotides match TRBD1. V shed 5 bases, J shed 8 bases, and the junction held 7 bases outside the gene matches. Germline V CDR1 and CDR2: LNHDA, SQIVND (reference sequence). The CDR3 spans 15 residues. CDR3 coding DNA: TGTGCCAGTAGTCCCCCGGGACAGGGAGATTCACCCCTCCACTTT. Amino acids: CASSPPGQGDSPLHF.

This clone was counted between two and nine times. The chain uses TRBV12-5 and TRBJ2-2; 8 nucleotides agree with TRBD1. V was clipped by 6 bases and J by 7 bases; unmatched bases: 7. Germline assignment: CDR1 LGHNT and CDR2 FRNRAP. The CDR3 runs 14 residues. The CDR3 coding sequence is TGTGCTAGTGGGGGACAGGCGCAAGGCGGGGAGCTGTTTTTT. It specifies CASGGQAQGGELFF.

This chain connects TRBV27 to TRBJ2-7, with a possible D match to TRBD1 (6 bases). The CDR3 consists of 14 residues. The germline V gene has CDR1 MNHEY and CDR2 SMNVEV (reference sequence). V was pared by 1 base and J by 2 bases, with 9 bases between. CDR3 protein: CASSLFAGAYEQYF. The CDR3 DNA follows: TGTGCCAGCAGTTTATTTGCAGGGGCCTACGAGCAGTACTTC.

To note about this clone: Other DNA sequences in the same sample also yield this CDR3. The rearrangement links TRBV7-3 to TRBJ2-1, with 11 bases aligning to TRBD2. The CDR3 is made up of 14 amino acids. Germline V gene sequence: CDR1 SGHTA, CDR2 FQGTGA. V lost 5 bases, J lost 6 bases, and 3 bases stayed unmatched. CDR3 in amino acids: CASSLGLAGNEQFF. The CDR3 DNA reads TGTGCCAGCAGCCTCGGACTAGCGGGCAATGAGCAGTTCTTC.

The chain links TRBV6-5 to TRBJ1-5; TRBD1 is a possible D gene (5 bases). The germline gives CDR1 MNHEY, CDR2 SVGAGI. V shed 5 bases and J shed 5 bases, with 13 bases lying between them. The CDR3 totals 14 residues. CDR3 amino acids: CASSLDSEDQPQHF. The CDR3 region has the DNA TGTGCCAGCAGTCTTGACAGCGAGGATCAGCCCCAGCATTTT.

The chain is built from TRBV5-1 and TRBJ1-2, with TRBD1 matching over 9 bases. CDR3 length: 15 residues. Germline loops: CDR1 SGHRS, CDR2 YFSETQ. V shed 4 bases, J shed 5 bases, and the junction held 9 bases outside the gene matches. The CDR3 here is CASSLLTGTGYGYTF. The CDR3, as DNA: TGCGCCAGCAGCCTTTTGACAGGGACAGGGTATGGCTACACCTTC.